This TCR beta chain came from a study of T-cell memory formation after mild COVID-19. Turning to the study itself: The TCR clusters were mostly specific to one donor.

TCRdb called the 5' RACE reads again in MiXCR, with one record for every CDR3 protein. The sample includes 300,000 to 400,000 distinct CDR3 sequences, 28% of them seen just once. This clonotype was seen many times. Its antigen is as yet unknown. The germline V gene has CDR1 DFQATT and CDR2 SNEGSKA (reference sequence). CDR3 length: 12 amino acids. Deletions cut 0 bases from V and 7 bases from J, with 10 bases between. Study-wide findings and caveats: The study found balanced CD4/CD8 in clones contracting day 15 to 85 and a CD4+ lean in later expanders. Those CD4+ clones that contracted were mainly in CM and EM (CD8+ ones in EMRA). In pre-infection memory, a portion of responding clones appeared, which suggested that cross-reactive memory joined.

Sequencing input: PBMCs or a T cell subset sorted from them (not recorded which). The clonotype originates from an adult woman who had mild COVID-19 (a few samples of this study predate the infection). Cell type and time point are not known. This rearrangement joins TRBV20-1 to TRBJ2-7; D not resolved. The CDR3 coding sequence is TGCAGTGCTAGAGATCTGGGGATAGAGCAGTACTTC. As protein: CSARDLGIEQYF.